The entry below describes one T cell receptor beta chain. This clonotype has a count of ten or more. What this receptor recognizes is not known. It has no much larger one-base neighbor in the sample; base qualities were not kept. This sample was included in a study of T cells in Graves' hyperthyroidism and ophthalmopathy (dated by TCRdb to about 2019). Some background on the complete study: Peripheral blood samples were taken at initial diagnosis, before any treatment was given. To identify TCR V-J signatures that set the groups apart, the researchers used a discovery cohort of about a hundred patients, made up of roughly 40 with Graves' ophthalmopathy and about 60 with stable Graves' hyperthyroidism. Whether ophthalmopathy could be predicted prospectively was tested in an independent validation cohort made up of under 20 hyperthyroidism patients plus 17 patients who later progressed to ophthalmopathy. The approximately 90 discovery patients were randomly split 7:3 into training and test sets. Thyroid tissue and blood T-cell repertoires from roughly six Graves' hyperthyroidism patients were also compared in the study. Once sampling was done, hyperthyroidism patients were given methimazole at a starting dose of 30 mg daily, whereas ophthalmopathy patients were given high-dose intravenous methylprednisolone. According to the paper, TCR Vbeta CDR3 sequencing was carried out on over 130 peripheral blood samples, which came from 40 to 45 ophthalmopathy, under 80 hyperthyroidism and roughly 17 progressor patients. On the study overall, not on this receptor specifically: Most expanded thyroid clonotypes (frequency above 0.001) were also detected in blood, a finding suggesting that blood repertoires may reflect thyroid immune responses. During validation, the model predicted progression to ophthalmopathy a median of roughly 7.1 months ahead of onset, with almost 71% sensitivity and under 85% specificity. In cross-validation, a model built on a 13 V-J signature told ophthalmopathy apart from stable hyperthyroidism with 85% to 90% sensitivity and roughly 81% specificity, and in testing the same model reached 80%/75%. No statistical method was used to set the sample size in advance, and investigators knew the group allocation.

Graves' hyperthyroidism was defined as stable when no progression to ophthalmopathy occurred over 18 months of follow-up. Hyperthyroidism patients were newly diagnosed, with disease duration under 2 months, and aged 18 to 65 years. Exclusion was applied to patients with uncontrolled infections, other autoimmune diseases, pregnancy or lactation. Clinical symptoms, serum thyroxine and TRAb, thyroid ultrasound, and orbital computed tomography formed the basis for the diagnoses. Ficoll-Paque density gradient centrifugation was used to isolate PBMCs from 8.5 to 10 ml of fresh peripheral blood. Total RNA was extracted using Trizol reagent, and RNA quality was assessed on an Agilent 2100 Bioanalyzer. The TCR beta CDR3 regions were amplified from RNA transcripts. For the first round of RT-PCR on the TCR CDR3, the HTBI primer set was used together with the Qiagen OneStep RT-PCR kit. Libraries were constructed in a second round of multiplex PCR, after which size selection and purification were performed. Sequencing of the libraries was done on an Illumina HiSeq2000 using paired-end 100 bp reads. The authors' pipeline ran thus. SOAPnuke was used to process the raw data, with reads discarded if the reads contained adapters or uncalled bases, had a mean Phred below 15, or lacked an exact constant-primer or identifier match. COPE v1.2.5 was used to merge high-quality paired reads, and clonotypes were defined as unique nucleotide sequences. MiTCR v1.1 was used to align the clonotypes against IMGT TRBV, TRBD and TRBJ reference segments. Analysis was restricted to V-J combinations with a frequency above 0.0001, which covered about 99% of repertoires. A TCS score was defined as the ratio of F50 (clonal expansion) to E x V (chaos), with BLOSUM62-based TCRdist applied between CDR3 peptides within each V-J. Welch's t-statistics and random forest reduced fewer than 550 V-J features to 13, which were used in a naive Bayes classifier (R e1071). The raw public reads went through TCRdb reprocessing: fastp at Q25, MiXCR clone calling, in-frame beta chains kept. A single entry per CDR3 protein holds the most common genes and DNA from its merged rows. TCRdb assigned the V and J calls; the authors' analysis was not used. Within this sample are 200,000 to 250,000 distinct CDR3 sequences, with around 20% of them counted one time only. The ten largest clones capture roughly 44% of the sample.

The germline V gene provides CDR1 MNHNS and CDR2 SASEGT. Spanning cysteine to phenylalanine, the CDR3 consists of 11 amino acids. Only the CDR3 region is kept as DNA, spanning 33 bases read in frame from base 1. The junction carries 5 bases between V and J, which are trimmed by 4 bases and 4 bases respectively. This receptor was taken from a man aged 35 to 55 with Graves' hyperthyroidism. Sequencing was performed on blood. The chain uses TRBV6-1 and TRBJ2-7, with the D segment identity uncertain. The CDR3 amino acid sequence is: CASSGFYEQYF. The nucleotide sequence reads as follows: TGTGCCAGCAGTGGATTTTACGAGCAGTACTTC.